This note documents a single T cell receptor (beta chain) sequence. The sample comes from a study of blood T cell repertoires in COVID-19. Study background: T cells, B-cell-depleted T cells, or PBMCs provided the cDNA or gDNA that served as material.

The CDR3 extends over 15 amino acids. The germline gives CDR1 SEHNR, CDR2 FQNEAQ (reference sequence). Trimming removed 3 bases from V and 5 bases from J; junction bases left unmatched: 9. Sequencing was performed with immunoSEQ multiplex PCR; in TCRdb, only in-frame clones are kept and a portion is missing. The top ten hold approximately 4.8% of the sample, which has approximately 70,000 clones, around 93% seen once. This rearrangement joins TRBV7-9 to TRBJ2-7; 8 positions agree with TRBD1. The sample was peripheral blood. The origin of this receptor is a woman in her sixties or seventies with active COVID-19. The CDR3 DNA reads TGTGCCAGCAGCTTCGGGCAGGGGGCTATGGACGAGCAGTACTTC. It yields the protein CASSFGQGAMDEQYF.